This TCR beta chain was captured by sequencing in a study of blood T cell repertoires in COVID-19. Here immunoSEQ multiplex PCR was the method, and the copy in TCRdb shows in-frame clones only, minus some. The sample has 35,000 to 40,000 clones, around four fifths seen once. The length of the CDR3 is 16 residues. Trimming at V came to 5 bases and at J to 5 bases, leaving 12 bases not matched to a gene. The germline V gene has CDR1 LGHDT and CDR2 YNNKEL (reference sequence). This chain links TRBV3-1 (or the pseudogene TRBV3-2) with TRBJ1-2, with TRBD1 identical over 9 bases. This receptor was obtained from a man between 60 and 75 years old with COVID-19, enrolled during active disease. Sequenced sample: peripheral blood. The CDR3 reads CASSFRDRAPRYGYTF. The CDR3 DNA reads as TGTGCCAGCAGCTTCCGGGACAGGGCGCCTCGGTATGGCTACACCTTC.